The 31 T cell receptor beta chains below were found in one sample sequenced in a study of cytomegalovirus exposure and HLA in healthy donors. With 60 Vbeta and 13 Jbeta primers, the PCR was carried out. Produced via immunoSEQ multiplex PCR; TCRdb's table is partial and in-frame only. In the table there are about 150,000 clones, roughly 80% of which are singletons. Sequenced material: PBMCs. These receptors originate from a young man in good health and CMV-seropositive.

The CDR3: CASRTTEVSGNTIYF. The CDR3 region has the DNA TGTGCCAGCAGAACGACAGAGGTATCTGGAAACACCATATATTTT. The chain recombines TRBV28 with TRBJ1-3; maybe TRBD1 (5 bases). The germline V gene has CDR1 MDHEN and CDR2 SYDVKM. The CDR3 extends over 15 amino acids. Between the trimmed V and J ends, which lost 6 bases and 1 base, there was a span of 13 bases. The variable domain in full, with the rest retrieved from reference TRBV28 and TRBJ1-3, is DVKVTQSSRYLVKRTGEKVFLECVQDMDHENMFWYRQDPGLGLRLIYFSYDVKMKEKGDIPEGYSVSREKKERFSLILESASTNQTSMYLCASRTTEVSGNTIYFGEGSWLTVV.

The chain has TRBV2 and TRBJ2-4; 7 bases line up with TRBD1. The trim removed 6 bases at V and 8 bases at J, leaving 10 bases unmatched. Germline CDR1 and CDR2: SNHLY and FYNNEI. The CDR3 loop spans 14 amino acids. The CDR3 protein is CASRGTAWIDIQYF. For the CDR3, the DNA is TGTGCCAGCAGGGGGACAGCCTGGATAGACATTCAGTACTTC. Full variable domain (missing parts from reference TRBV2 and TRBJ2-4): EPEVTQTPSHQVTQMGQEVILRCVPISNHLYFYWYRQILGQKVEFLVSFYNNEISEKSEIFDDQFSVERPDGSNFTLKIRSTKLEDSAMYFCASRGTAWIDIQYFGAGTRLSVL.

The chain carries TRBV6-5 and TRBJ2-7; no firm D call. The ends were cut back, 8 bases at V and 1 base at J, with 6 bases in the middle. Germline assignment: CDR1 MNHEY and CDR2 SVGAGI. This CDR3 has 11 amino acids. The CDR3 spells CASGTSYEQYF. In DNA, the CDR3 is TGTGCCAGCGGTACATCCTACGAGCAGTACTTC.

The CDR3 spells CASSPRDKSNEKLFF. Here the CDR3 DNA reads TGTGCCAGCTCACCACGGGACAAATCTAATGAAAAACTGTTTTTT. V and J are TRBV18 and TRBJ1-4, with a tentative D call TRBD1 (6 bases). The V and J ends lost 1 base and 3 bases respectively, with 9 bases between them. CDR1 is KGHSH, CDR2 LQKENI, per germline. The CDR3 contains 15 residues.

The V gene is TRBV19, the J gene TRBJ1-4, with 8 bases that match TRBD1. Germline V gene data show CDR1 as LNHDA and CDR2 as SQIVND (reference sequence). This CDR3 has 15 amino acids. The ends lost 3 bases at V and 6 bases at J; junction bases unmatched: 6. In DNA form, the CDR3 reads TGTGCCAGTAGTATGTCATCAGGGGGCGATGAAAAACTGTTTTTT. Its protein product is CASSMSSGGDEKLFF.

CDR3 bases: TGCAGCGGGTTGGGACAGTCGAACACTGAAGCTTTCTTT. This sequence encodes CSGLGQSNTEAFF. The V gene is TRBV29-1, the J gene TRBJ1-1, with TRBD1 matching over 7 bases. CDR3 length: 13 residues. V lost 7 bases and J lost 1; bases outside the gene matches: 6. The germline gives CDR1 SQVTM, CDR2 ANQGSEA.

V is TRBV9 and J is TRBJ2-1; TRBD2 aligns across 9 bases. CDR3 size: 19 residues. Germline CDR1 and CDR2: SGDLS and YYNGEE. With V trimmed by 4 bases and J by 0 bases, 14 bases remained unmatched. DNA for the CDR3: TGTGCCAGCAGCCCCCGGACTAGCGAAAATGGGGGCTCCTACAATGAGCAGTTCTTC. Translation gives CASSPRTSENGGSYNEQFF. Complete variable domain (other parts from reference TRBV9 and TRBJ2-1): DSGVTQTPKHLITATGQRVTLRCSPRSGDLSVYWYQQSLDQGLQFLIQYYNGEERAKGNILERFSAQQFPDLHSELNLSSLELGDSALYFCASSPRTSENGGSYNEQFFGPGTRLTVL.

The J gene is TRBJ1-5, the V gene TRBV19, with a tentative D call TRBD1 (6 bases). Germline loops: CDR1 LNHDA, CDR2 SQIVND (reference sequence). Trimming pared 6 bases from V and 7 bases from J, leaving 16 bases between. The CDR3 runs 14 residues. The CDR3 DNA reads TGTGCCAGTAGCTCCCCAGGACAGCGACAGCCCCAGCATTTT. Its protein product is CASSSPGQRQPQHF. Together with reference TRBV19 and TRBJ1-5, the CDR3 gives the full variable domain: DGGITQSPKYLFRKEGQNVTLSCEQNLNHDAMYWYRQDPGQGLRLIYYSQIVNDFQKGDIAEGYSVSREKKESFPLTVTSAQKNPTAFYLCASSSPGQRQPQHFGDGTRLSIL.

CDR3 sequence: CASSLDRTMNTEAFF. The CDR3 bases are TGTGCCAGCAGTTTGGACAGAACCATGAACACTGAAGCTTTCTTT. This rearrangement joins TRBV27 to TRBJ1-1; TRBD1 might be the D (6 bases). This CDR3 has 15 amino acids. Trimming took off 3 bases at V and 0 bases at J, with 11 bases between the two ends. Germline V gene sequence: CDR1 MNHEY, CDR2 SMNVEV (reference sequence).

This chain links TRBV4-2 with TRBJ1-2; a weak D match, TRBD1 (6 bases). Trimming shortened V by 1 base and J by 7 bases, and 16 bases separated the two germline ends. The CDR3 has 15 amino acids. Germline loops: CDR1 LGHNA, CDR2 YNFKEQ. The CDR3 DNA reads as TGTGCCAGCAGCCAAGTTTCAGGGGAAGGAAGTGGCTACACCTTC. This codes for CASSQVSGEGSGYTF.

The CDR3 region is CATISGREGYEQYF. DNA for the CDR3: TGTGCCACCATTAGCGGGAGGGAAGGGTACGAGCAGTACTTC. The V gene is TRBV6-6, the J gene TRBJ2-7, with TRBD2 matching over 11 bases. Looked up from germline, CDR1 is MNHNY and CDR2 is SVGAGI (reference sequence). The CDR3 is made up of 14 amino acids. V lost 10 bases to trimming and J lost 4 bases; unmatched junction nucleotides: 9.

This rearrangement joins TRBV19 to TRBJ2-1; D call uncertain. Trimming took 5 bases from V and 4 from J, leaving 18 bases between them. Germline V lookup: CDR1 LNHDA, CDR2 SQIVND (reference sequence). The CDR3 loop spans 16 amino acids. The CDR3 DNA is TGTGCCAGTAGTTCTCAGTCGGCGGAACTGTACAATGAGCAGTTCTTC. Protein product: CASSSQSAELYNEQFF.

This clone was recorded a few times. The chain has TRBV16 and TRBJ1-3; tentative D call: TRBD1 (6 bases). Germline V gene data show CDR1 as KGHSY and CDR2 as FQNENV. The germline V and J ends were trimmed by 0 bases and 4 bases, with 13 bases remaining between them. There are 16 residues in the CDR3. The CDR3 sequence is CASSQSAGDYGNTIYF. Written as DNA, the CDR3 is TGTGCCAGCAGCCAATCGGCAGGGGATTACGGAAACACCATATATTTT.

This clone showed up just once. The rearrangement joins TRBV9 to TRBJ1-1, with 12 bases lining up with TRBD1. CDR3 length: 17 amino acids. Germline lookup yields CDR1 SGDLS and CDR2 YYNGEE. Trimming took 2 bases from V and 0 from J; bases not matched to a gene: 5. CDR3 nucleotide sequence: TGTGCCAGCAGCGTGGCCGGGACAGGGGGCATGAACACTGAAGCTTTCTTT. The encoded protein is CASSVAGTGGMNTEAFF.

This clone was seen just once. The gene calls are TRBV4-1 and TRBJ2-7; 9 bases fit TRBD2. Germline CDR1 is MGHRA and CDR2 is YSYEKL. V lost 4 bases, J lost 3 bases, and 7 bases stayed unmatched. This CDR3 is 15 amino acids long. CDR3 residues: CASSRGAGGNYEQYF. DNA for the CDR3: TGCGCCAGCAGCCGAGGAGCGGGAGGCAACTACGAGCAGTACTTC.

The chain has TRBV7-2 and TRBJ2-2, with 8 positions matching TRBD2. CDR3 length: 16 residues. The trim removed 1 base at V and 6 bases at J, leaving 7 bases unmatched. The V gene's germline CDR1 is SGHTA and CDR2 FQGNSA. Here the CDR3 DNA reads TGTGCCAGCAGCTTAGACGGGACTAGTCAAGCCGGGGAGCTGTTTTTT. Protein product: CASSLDGTSQAGELFF.

The J gene is TRBJ1-3, the V gene TRBV18; the match to TRBD1 covers 7 bases. CDR3 length: 17 residues. The germline gives CDR1 KGHSH, CDR2 LQKENI. Trimming at V came to 2 bases and at J to 0 bases, leaving 7 bases not matched to a gene. The CDR3 region is CASSPILGDSSGNTIYF. The CDR3 region has the DNA TGTGCCAGCTCACCAATTCTCGGGGACAGCTCTGGAAACACCATATATTTT.

The chain uses TRBV5-4 and TRBJ1-4; 9 positions match TRBD1. The CDR3 is made up of 16 amino acids. With 1 base clipped from V and 3 bases from J, the junction kept 4 bases outside the gene matches. Per the germline V gene, CDR1 is SGHNT and CDR2 is YYREEE (reference sequence). The chain's CDR3 is CASSLTGGLSNEKLFF. In DNA form, the CDR3 reads TGTGCCAGCAGCTTGACAGGGGGCTTGTCTAATGAAAAACTGTTTTTT.

The gene calls are TRBV9 and TRBJ2-5; 8 nucleotides align to TRBD2. The CDR3 totals 16 residues. Trimming at V came to 4 bases and at J to 4 bases, leaving 12 bases not matched to a gene. CDR1 is SGDLS, CDR2 YYNGEE, per germline. For the CDR3, the DNA is TGTGCCAGCAGCCTGAGGGGGGGACTAGGACGAGAGACCCAGTACTTC. Translating it yields CASSLRGGLGRETQYF. Supplemented by reference TRBV9 and TRBJ2-5, the full variable domain reads DSGVTQTPKHLITATGQRVTLRCSPRSGDLSVYWYQQSLDQGLQFLIQYYNGEERAKGNILERFSAQQFPDLHSELNLSSLELGDSALYFCASSLRGGLGRETQYFGPGTRLLVL.

The rearrangement links TRBV5-1 to TRBJ2-1; 12 bases align to TRBD2. The germline gives CDR1 SGHRS, CDR2 YFSETQ. The ends lost 7 bases at V and 9 bases at J; junction bases unmatched: 8. The CDR3 is 14 amino acids. CDR3 in amino acids: CASLAGGPLGEQFF. The CDR3 coding sequence is TGCGCCAGCCTAGCGGGAGGGCCTCTAGGTGAGCAGTTCTTC.

The chain links TRBV27 to TRBJ2-5; 7 bases align to TRBD1. CDR3 size: 17 residues. Germline V gene lookup returns CDR1 MNHEY and CDR2 SMNVEV (reference sequence). Germline trimming cut 3 bases from V and 7 bases from J; bases unmatched to any gene: 17. The CDR3: CASSFSLGTVGVGTQYF. DNA for the CDR3: TGTGCCAGCAGTTTCTCCTTAGGGACAGTCGGAGTGGGGACCCAGTACTTC.

This clone was counted once. This rearrangement joins TRBV7-9 to TRBJ1-1; D might be TRBD1 (6 bases). V lost 7 bases, J lost 8 bases, and 11 bases lay in between. Germline lookup yields CDR1 SEHNR and CDR2 FQNEAQ (reference sequence). This CDR3 is 11 amino acids long. This chain's CDR3 is CASTLGQEAFF. CDR3 DNA: TGTGCCAGCACCCTCGGACAGGAAGCTTTCTTT.

In nucleotides, the CDR3 is TGTGCCAGCAGCTCGTCCCAGCGGGACGGGAACACCGGGGAGCTGTTTTTT. Its protein is CASSSSQRDGNTGELFF. The rearrangement links TRBV5-4 to TRBJ2-2; 7 nucleotides agree with TRBD2. This CDR3 comprises 17 residues. V was pared by 3 bases and J by 1 base, with 9 bases of the junction left unmatched. The germline gives CDR1 SGHNT, CDR2 YYREEE (reference sequence).

This clone was seen just once. In DNA form, the CDR3 reads TGTGCCAGCAGCCTTAGCCCAACGACAGGTCCGGTACTAAACACTGAAGCTTTCTTT. It translates to CASSLSPTTGPVLNTEAFF. The chain links TRBV9 to TRBJ1-1; D possibly corresponds to TRBD1 (6 bases). V lost 4 bases, J lost 2 bases, and 27 bases lay in between. Germline loops: CDR1 SGDLS, CDR2 YYNGEE. The CDR3 runs to 19 residues.

This chain joins TRBV6-4 and TRBJ2-1; 11 bases map to TRBD2. The CDR3 runs 13 residues. Looked up from germline, CDR1 is MRHNA and CDR2 is SNTAGT. V lost 5 bases to trimming and J lost 9 bases; unmatched junction nucleotides: 3. The CDR3 reads CASSYSGRGEQFF. The CDR3 nucleotides read TGTGCCAGCAGTTATAGCGGGAGGGGTGAGCAGTTCTTC.

The chain carries TRBV19 and TRBJ1-2, with TRBD1 matching 11 bases. The CDR3 sequence is 19 residues long. CDR1 and CDR2 from the germline V gene are LNHDA and SQIVND (reference sequence). Trimming removed 2 bases from V and 4 bases from J; junction bases left unmatched: 15. The CDR3 is CASSIWDRGTSPAGYGYTF. The CDR3 nucleotides read TGTGCCAGTAGTATATGGGACAGGGGGACTTCACCCGCGGGCTATGGCTACACCTTC.

The V gene is TRBV5-6, the J gene TRBJ2-3, with D possibly being TRBD2 (6 bases). CDR1 is SGHDT, CDR2 YYEEEE, per germline. The CDR3 consists of 16 residues. V gave up 1 base and J gave up 9 bases, with 21 bases separating them. DNA of the CDR3: TGTGCCAGCAGCTTGCTTAATAGCGGAATACGAAGGACGCAGTATTTT. Protein product: CASSLLNSGIRRTQYF.

This chain joins TRBV11-2 and TRBJ1-2, with D perhaps matching TRBD1 (5 bases). Looked up from germline, CDR1 is SGHAT and CDR2 is FQNNGV. The CDR3 has 15 residues. Trimming left V 0 bases short and J 5 bases short, with 13 bases between. CDR3 loop: CASSLEWGLLYGYTF. The CDR3 region has the DNA TGTGCCAGCAGCTTAGAATGGGGACTCCTATATGGCTACACCTTC.

The chain links TRBV25-1 to TRBJ1-1; TRBD1 is a possible D gene (5 bases). The germline V and J ends were trimmed by 6 bases and 5 bases, with 13 bases remaining between them. CDR1 is MGHDK and CDR2 is SYGVNS in the germline V gene. This CDR3 has 13 amino acids. CDR3 bases: TGTGCCAGCAGCCCGGCAGGGAGGACTGAAGCTTTCTTT. Translating gives CASSPAGRTEAFF.

Details on this clone: One junction end does not reproduce the germline sequence, and a read error may be involved. The chain links TRBV7-7 to TRBJ2-5, with a possible D match to TRBD2 (5 bases). The CDR3 has 14 amino acids. Germline V lookup: CDR1 SSHAT, CDR2 FNYEAQ (reference sequence). The CDR3 here is CASSLVSSGETQYF. The CDR3 DNA follows: TGTGCTAGCAGCTTAGTTTCTTCGGGGGAGACCCAGTACTTC.

This chain links TRBV29-1 with TRBJ2-7; a weak D match, TRBD2 (6 bases). Germline CDR1 is SQVTM and CDR2 is ANQGSEA. V was pared by 4 bases and J by 4 bases, with 11 bases between. The length of the CDR3 is 12 residues. DNA of the CDR3: TGCAGCGTTGGGGGGGAGGAATACGAGCAGTACTTC. It specifies CSVGGEEYEQYF.